These 24 T cell receptor beta chains share one sample of origin, sequenced in a study of circulating and synovial CD4+ cells in juvenile arthritis. Sequenced by immunoSEQ multiplex PCR; TCRdb stores in-frame clones only, minus some. The sample lists about 35,000 clones, roughly 96% occurring once. The sample comprised CD4+ T cells from blood. These receptors were taken from a human donor with juvenile idiopathic arthritis.

The chain combines TRBV10-3 with TRBJ1-2; 9 nucleotides match TRBD1. Germline CDR1 ENHRY, CDR2 SYGVKD. This CDR3 comprises 14 residues. V gave up 10 bases and J gave up 8 bases; unmatched junction bases: 14. The CDR3 DNA reads as TGTGCCAGCGTACAGGGGGCAACCGACTCGGGCTACACCTTC. Translation gives CASVQGATDSGYTF.

V gene TRBV5-4 combines with J gene TRBJ1-2, with D possibly TRBD1 on 5 matching bases. The CDR3 covers 13 residues. Germline V gives CDR1 SGHNT, CDR2 YYREEE (reference sequence). V gave up 0 bases and J gave up 8 bases, with 11 bases separating them. The CDR3 loop is CASSLEGVGGYTF. The CDR3 DNA follows: TGTGCCAGCAGCTTGGAAGGGGTCGGCGGCTACACCTTC.

The chain combines TRBV7-9 with TRBJ1-2, with 9 bases identical to TRBD1. CDR1 SEHNR and CDR2 FQNEAQ come from the germline V gene (reference sequence). V trimming: 5 bases; J trimming: 7 bases; junction bases outside the gene matches: 14. This CDR3 contains 16 residues. CDR3 DNA sequence: TGTGCCAGCAGCCCCTTACAGGGGGCGGGTTCAAGTGGCTACACCTTC. Protein: CASSPLQGAGSSGYTF.

The chain links TRBV18 to TRBJ1-2; D unclear. Germline assignment: CDR1 KGHSH and CDR2 LQKENI. Trimming shortened V by 0 bases and J by 0 bases, and 5 bases separated the two germline ends. The CDR3 totals 14 residues. DNA of the CDR3: TGTGCCAGCTCACCACCAACGGCTAACTATGGCTACACCTTC. Protein product: CASSPPTANYGYTF. The variable domain in full, completed from reference TRBV18 and TRBJ1-2, reads NAGVMQNPRHLVRRRGQEARLRCSPMKGHSHVYWYRQLPEEGLKFMVYLQKENIIDESGMPKERFSAEFPKEGPSILRIQQVVRGDSAAYFCASSPPTANYGYTFGSGTRLTVV.

The chain uses TRBV2 and TRBJ2-1; 9 bases align to TRBD1. This CDR3 has 14 amino acids. In germline, CDR1 is SNHLY, CDR2 FYNNEI. With 6 bases clipped from V and 5 bases from J, the junction kept 5 bases outside the gene matches. Here the CDR3 reads CASSDGTGNNEQFF. Here the CDR3 DNA reads TGTGCCAGCAGCGACGGGACAGGGAACAATGAGCAGTTCTTC.

The chain combines TRBV28 with TRBJ2-1, with D perhaps matching TRBD2 (6 bases). This CDR3 is built from 15 residues. Germline V gives CDR1 MDHEN, CDR2 SYDVKM. The ends were cut back, 5 bases at V and 10 bases at J, with 21 bases in the middle. The CDR3 DNA is TGTGCCAGCAGTCCGACTAGATGGAACCGGAGGGAGCAGTTCTTC. It is translated as CASSPTRWNRREQFF.

The chain carries TRBV10-3 and TRBJ2-2, with TRBD1 as a possible D gene (5 bases). The CDR3 is made up of 16 amino acids. Germline V gives CDR1 ENHRY, CDR2 SYGVKD. Trimming stripped 0 bases from V and 0 bases from J, with 8 bases between. For the CDR3, the DNA is TGTGCCATCAGTGAGTCAAGGGGCCCGAACACCGGGGAGCTGTTTTTT. Encoded protein: CAISESRGPNTGELFF.

This clone was observed once. The chain has TRBV10-2 and TRBJ1-1; D ambiguous. The V gene lost 0 bases and the J gene lost 1 base, with 12 bases spanning the gap. The CDR3 sequence is 16 residues long. CDR1 is WSHSY, CDR2 SAAADI, per germline. For the CDR3, the DNA is TGCGCCAGCAGTGAGTCGAGGCTAAGGCAGAACACTGAAGCTTTCTTT. Its protein is CASSESRLRQNTEAFF.

V gene TRBV9 combines with J gene TRBJ2-2; 8 positions agree with TRBD2. The V gene end was trimmed by 2 bases and the J gene end by 2 bases; junction bases not matched to a gene: 8. This CDR3 has 17 residues. The germline V gene encodes CDR1 SGDLS and CDR2 YYNGEE. Here the CDR3 DNA reads TGTGCCAGCAGCGTCCCCGCGGGGGGAGGAAACACCGGGGAGCTGTTTTTT. Translating gives CASSVPAGGGNTGELFF. Full variable domain (rest looked up from reference TRBV9 and TRBJ2-2): DSGVTQTPKHLITATGQRVTLRCSPRSGDLSVYWYQQSLDQGLQFLIQYYNGEERAKGNILERFSAQQFPDLHSELNLSSLELGDSALYFCASSVPAGGGNTGELFFGEGSRLTVL.

The rearrangement links TRBV27 to TRBJ2-1; D possibly corresponds to TRBD2 (7 bases). Trimming removed 10 bases from V and 4 bases from J, with 17 bases in between. Per germline, CDR1 MNHEY and CDR2 SMNVEV (reference sequence). The CDR3 runs 14 residues. The CDR3 protein is CAIRWGGGYNEQFF. The CDR3 coding sequence is TGTGCCATCCGTTGGGGAGGGGGGTACAATGAGCAGTTCTTC.

CDR3 loop: CASSLTSGDTQYF. The CDR3 nucleotides read TGTGCCAGCAGTTTAACTAGCGGGGATACGCAGTATTTT. The rearrangement links TRBV28 to TRBJ2-3; 9 nucleotides agree with TRBD2. The CDR3 has 13 residues. CDR1 and CDR2 (germline): MDHEN, SYDVKM. With 2 bases clipped from V and 6 bases from J, the junction kept 0 bases outside the gene matches.

This chain links TRBV21-1 with TRBJ1-5; the table's D call of TRBD1 was not tested on the DNA. TRBV21-1 is flagged as a pseudogene. The CDR3 loop spans 15 amino acids. DNA for the CDR3: TGTGCCAGCAGCAAAGTTTGGCCCGTGAATCAGCCCCAGCATTTT. Its protein product is CASSKVWPVNQPQHF.

This clone was detected only once. The chain is built from TRBV21-1 and TRBJ2-4; TRBD2 is taken as the D call from the table, unchecked against the DNA. TRBV21-1 is a listed pseudogene. This CDR3 has 16 amino acids. The CDR3 here is CASRGLAGVAKNIQYF. CDR3 coding DNA: TGTGCCAGCAGGGGATTAGCGGGAGTGGCCAAAAACATTCAGTACTTC.

J is TRBJ2-5 and V is TRBV5-4; D remains ambiguous. This CDR3 region has 13 residues. Looked up from germline, CDR1 is SGHNT and CDR2 is YYREEE (reference sequence). V was cut by 1 base and J by 1 base, with 5 bases left in between. CDR3 in amino acids: CASSLPSQETQYF. CDR3 nucleotides: TGTGCCAGCAGCTTGCCGTCCCAAGAGACCCAGTACTTC.

This chain joins TRBV15 and TRBJ1-2; D is unclear. Per the germline V gene, CDR1 is LNHNV and CDR2 is YYDKDF (reference sequence). CDR3 length: 14 residues. Trimming removed 6 bases from V and 4 bases from J, with 15 bases in between. CDR3 DNA: TGTGCCACCAGAAAGGGAGACGAGTCCTATGGCTACACCTTC. It yields the protein CATRKGDESYGYTF.

The chain is built from TRBV4-3 and TRBJ2-7; TRBD2 matches 12 bases. The CDR3 loop spans 19 amino acids. CDR1 and CDR2 (germline): LGHNA, YSLEER. Unmatched junction bases numbered 10, after V lost 0 bases and J lost 1 base. The chain's CDR3 is CASSQDWRTSGTPSYEQYF. CDR3 sequence (DNA): TGCGCCAGCAGCCAAGATTGGAGGACTAGCGGGACTCCATCCTACGAGCAGTACTTC.

The chain carries TRBV19 and TRBJ2-5; 10 bases are shared with TRBD1. With 5 bases clipped from V and 2 bases from J, the junction kept 11 bases outside the gene matches. CDR1 is LNHDA, CDR2 SQIVND, per germline (reference sequence). The CDR3 extends over 17 amino acids. CDR3 nucleotides: TGTGCCAGTAGTGTAAGGAGACCGGACAGGGGGCAAGAGACCCAGTACTTC. This encodes CASSVRRPDRGQETQYF.

The rearrangement uses TRBV6-6 and TRBJ1-6; 10 bases match TRBD1. This CDR3 comprises 15 residues. V gave up 4 bases and J gave up 8 bases; unmatched junction bases: 5. Looked up from germline, CDR1 is MNHNY and CDR2 is SVGAGI (reference sequence). The CDR3 DNA reads TGTGCCAGCAGTTTCCGGGACAGGGGTGATTCACCCCTCCACTTT. Translating gives CASSFRDRGDSPLHF.

This clone was seen more than once but under ten times. This chain connects TRBV9 to TRBJ1-6, with D perhaps TRBD1 (6 bases). Per germline, CDR1 SGDLS and CDR2 YYNGEE. The CDR3 runs to 15 residues. The V and J ends lost 3 bases and 4 bases respectively, with 11 bases between them. This CDR3 reads CASSARDIYNSPLHF. CDR3 coding DNA: TGTGCCAGCAGCGCCCGGGACATTTATAATTCACCCCTCCACTTT. Full variable domain (missing parts from reference TRBV9 and TRBJ1-6): DSGVTQTPKHLITATGQRVTLRCSPRSGDLSVYWYQQSLDQGLQFLIQYYNGEERAKGNILERFSAQQFPDLHSELNLSSLELGDSALYFCASSARDIYNSPLHFGNGTRLTVT.

This clone appeared a single time. The chain carries TRBV9 and TRBJ2-1; D is unclear. CDR1 is SGDLS and CDR2 is YYNGEE in the germline V gene. V lost 0 bases to trimming and J lost 8 bases, with 15 bases between them. The CDR3 is 15 residues long. Here the CDR3 reads CASSVGPTNGDEQFF. CDR3 nucleotide sequence: TGTGCCAGCAGCGTAGGACCTACTAATGGCGATGAGCAGTTCTTC.

The chain recombines TRBV11-2 with TRBJ2-5; D call uncertain. The CDR3 length is 10 residues. In germline, CDR1 is SGHAT, CDR2 FQNNGV. Trimming removed 4 bases at V and 5 bases at J, with 2 bases between. The CDR3, as DNA: TGTGCCAGCAGCTCGGAGACCCAGTACTTC. Protein sequence: CASSSETQYF.

About this clone: One end of the junction varies from germline; a read error may be responsible. This sequence joins TRBV5-4 and TRBJ2-7; D is uncertain. Germline V gene sequence: CDR1 SGHNT, CDR2 YYREEE (reference sequence). The CDR3 sequence is 16 residues long. In nucleotides, the CDR3 is TGTGCCAGCAGCTTGGCCTTTGAGAAAACCCCTTACGGGCAGTACTTC. Translating gives CASSLAFEKTPYGQYF.

The count of this clone is one. V gene TRBV7-9 combines with J gene TRBJ2-5; TRBD2 is a possible D gene (5 bases). The CDR3 runs to 18 residues. Germline CDR1 and CDR2: SEHNR and FQNEAQ (reference sequence). Trimming took 7 bases from V and 5 from J, leaving 29 bases between them. The CDR3 region is CASNIQTGPGKGGETQYF. The DNA of the CDR3 is TGTGCCAGCAACATACAGACGGGCCCGGGAAAAGGCGGTGAGACCCAGTACTTC. The full variable domain, its missing parts supplied by reference TRBV7-9 and TRBJ2-5, is DTGVSQNPRHKITKRGQNVTFRCDPISEHNRLYWYRQTLGQGPEFLTYFQNEAQLEKSRLLSDRFSAERPKGSFSTLEIQRTEQGDSAMYLCASNIQTGPGKGGETQYFGPGTRLLVL.

The V gene is TRBV4-1, the J gene TRBJ2-1, with D possibly TRBD2 on 5 matching bases. This CDR3 is built from 14 residues. V dropped 0 bases and J dropped 7 bases, with 10 bases sitting between them. Germline V gene data show CDR1 as MGHRA and CDR2 as YSYEKL. The CDR3 region has the DNA TGCGCCAGCAGCCAAGATCGGGGTCAAAATGAGCAGTTCTTC. Translation gives CASSQDRGQNEQFF.